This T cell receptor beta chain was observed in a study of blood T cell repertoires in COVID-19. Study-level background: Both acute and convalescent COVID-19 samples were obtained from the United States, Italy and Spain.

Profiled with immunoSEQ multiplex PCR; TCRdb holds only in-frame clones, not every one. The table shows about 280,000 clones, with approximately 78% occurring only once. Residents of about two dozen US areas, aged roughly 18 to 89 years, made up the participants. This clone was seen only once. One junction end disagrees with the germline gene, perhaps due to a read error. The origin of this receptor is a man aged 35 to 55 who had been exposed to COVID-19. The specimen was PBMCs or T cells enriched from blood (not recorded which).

CDR3 protein: CASSARTGGTDTPYF. The CDR3 DNA is TGTGCCAGCAGCGCTCGGACAGGGGGAACAGATACGCCGTATTTT. This chain uses TRBV9 with TRBJ2-3; 10 bases are a match to TRBD1. CDR1 SGDLS and CDR2 YYNGEE come from the germline V gene. This CDR3 has 15 residues.